The T cell receptor (beta chain) under discussion was sequenced for a study of sequential checkpoint blockade in melanoma. Study in general: Arm A got nivolumab then ipilimumab; arm B the reverse, 1:1. DNA from around 87 pretreatment tumor samples underwent TCRβ immunosequencing. Study results and caveats: Rising tumor T-cell fraction and clonality meant about 30 times likelier benefit.

In its sample, this clone was seen a few times. Its antigen remains unidentified. The data were produced by immunoSEQ multiplex PCR, yet TCRdb's version contains in-frame clones alone and is incomplete. This table has about 37,000 clones, roughly 32% appearing once. Germline CDR1 and CDR2: GTSNPN and SVGIG (reference sequence). Trimming pared 1 base from V and 0 bases from J, leaving 5 bases between. This CDR3 contains 13 residues. This sample's treatment: randomized to nivolumab then ipilimumab (arm A) or the reverse (arm B). Patients had received no earlier DNA-damaging chemotherapy. The TCR comes from a human donor with melanoma. V and J are TRBV30 and TRBJ2-3; perhaps TRBD2 as D (5 bases). Sequencing used tumor tissue (inferred from file names), obtained from a patient given nivolumab and ipilimumab in sequence. In DNA, the CDR3 is TGTGCCTGGAGTGGGACTAGCACAGATACGCAGTATTTT. Protein product: CAWSGTSTDTQYF. Full variable domain (outside the CDR3, taken from reference TRBV30 and TRBJ2-3): SQTIHQWPATLVQPVGSPLSLECTVEGTSNPNLYWYRQAAGRGLQLLFYSVGIGQISSEVPQNLSASRPQDRQFILSSKKLLLSDSGFYLCAWSGTSTDTQYFGPGTRLTVL.